Below are 7 T cell receptor beta chains sequenced from a single sample in a study of cytomegalovirus exposure and HLA in healthy donors. The PCR made use of 60 Vbeta and 13 Jbeta primers. The repertoire was sequenced with immunoSEQ multiplex PCR; TCRdb's copy has only in-frame clones and lacks some. The sample has approximately 75,000 clones; roughly 74% are singletons. Sample: PBMCs. The receptors shown here come from a woman aged 60-75 years in good health and CMV-seropositive.

This sequence joins TRBV19 and TRBJ1-4, with 12 bases aligning to TRBD1. This CDR3 comprises 17 residues. Looked up from germline, CDR1 is LNHDA and CDR2 is SQIVND (reference sequence). V lost 6 bases to trimming and J lost 8 bases; unmatched junction nucleotides: 13. DNA for the CDR3: TGTGCCAGTAGCTCTACCCCCGGGACAGGGGGCCGGGAAAAACTGTTTTTT. Its translation is CASSSTPGTGGREKLFF.

As to this clone: Within the sample, other DNA sequences also encode this same CDR3. V usage is TRBV5-6 and J usage is TRBJ2-7, with 7 nucleotides matching TRBD1. Germline V gene sequence: CDR1 SGHDT, CDR2 YYEEEE. The CDR3 runs 12 residues. Losses at the gene ends were 4 bases for V and 5 bases for J; bases not matched to a gene: 3. The CDR3 spells CASSPGQDEQYF. In nucleotides, the CDR3 is TGTGCCAGCAGCCCAGGACAGGACGAGCAGTACTTC.

J is TRBJ2-2 and V is TRBV5-8; tentative D call: TRBD2 (6 bases). CDR1 and CDR2 from the germline V gene are SGHTS and YDEGEE. The V gene lost 4 bases and the J gene lost 4 bases, with 11 bases spanning the gap. The CDR3 contains 14 residues. The CDR3 coding sequence is TGTGCCAGCAGCCGGGGCGGGGCCACCGGGGAGCTGTTTTTT. As protein: CASSRGGATGELFF. Combining the CDR3 with reference TRBV5-8 and TRBJ2-2 gives the whole variable domain EAGVTQSPTHLIKTRGQQATLRCSPISGHTSVYWYQQALGLGLQFLLWYDEGEERNRGNFPPRFSGRQFPNYSSELNVNALELEDSALYLCASSRGGATGELFFGEGSRLTVL.

The chain joins TRBV12-5 to TRBJ2-7, with no clear D. Trimming took 2 bases from V and 2 from J, leaving 10 bases between them. Germline-derived CDR1 and CDR2 are LGHNT and FRNRAP. The CDR3 is 14 residues long. CDR3 protein: CASGLSGQTYEQYF. CDR3 nucleotides: TGTGCTAGTGGTTTGAGTGGTCAGACCTACGAGCAGTACTTC.

On this clone: This CDR3 is also generated by other DNA sequences in the sample. J is TRBJ1-1 and V is TRBV6-6, with 7 positions matching TRBD1. Germline CDR1 reads MNHNY; CDR2 reads SVGAGI (reference sequence). The V segment lost 6 bases and the J segment 1 base; nucleotides outside the gene matches: 2. This CDR3 is built from 13 residues. The CDR3: CASRSGGNTEAFF. The CDR3 DNA reads TGTGCCAGCAGGTCAGGGGGGAACACTGAAGCTTTCTTT.

This sequence joins TRBV5-6 and TRBJ2-7, with 11 bases identical to TRBD1. Germline CDR1 and CDR2: SGHDT and YYEEEE. There are 14 residues in the CDR3. The junction had 4 bases not matched to a gene; V was cut back by 1 base and J by 7 bases. The CDR3 protein is CASSLRDRGKEQYF. As DNA, the CDR3 is TGTGCCAGCAGCTTGAGGGACAGGGGGAAAGAGCAGTACTTC.

J is TRBJ2-7 and V is TRBV5-6, with TRBD1 as a possible D gene (5 bases). The germline V and J ends were trimmed by 4 bases and 6 bases, with 14 bases remaining between them. CDR1 SGHDT and CDR2 YYEEEE come from the germline V gene. There are 13 residues in the CDR3. This CDR3 reads CASSIPQGREQYF. In DNA form, the CDR3 reads TGTGCCAGCAGCATCCCCCAGGGTCGCGAGCAGTACTTC.